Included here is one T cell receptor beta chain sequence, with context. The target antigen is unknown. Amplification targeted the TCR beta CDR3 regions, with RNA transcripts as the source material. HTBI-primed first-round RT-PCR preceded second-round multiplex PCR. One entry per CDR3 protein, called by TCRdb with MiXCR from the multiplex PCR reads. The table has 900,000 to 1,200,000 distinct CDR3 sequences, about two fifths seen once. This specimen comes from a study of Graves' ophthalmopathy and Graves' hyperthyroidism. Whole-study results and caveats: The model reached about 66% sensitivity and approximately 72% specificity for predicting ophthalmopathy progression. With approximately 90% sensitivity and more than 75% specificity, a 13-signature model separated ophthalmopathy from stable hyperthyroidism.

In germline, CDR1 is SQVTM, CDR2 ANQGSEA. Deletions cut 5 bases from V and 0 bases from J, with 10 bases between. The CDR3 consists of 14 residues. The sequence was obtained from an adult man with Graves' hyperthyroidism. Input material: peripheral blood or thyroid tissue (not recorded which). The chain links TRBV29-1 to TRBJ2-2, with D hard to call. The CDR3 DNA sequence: TGCAGCGTTAGAGTCTTAACGAACACCGGGGAGCTGTTTTTT. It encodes CSVRVLTNTGELFF.